The rows below give T cell receptor beta chains drawn from one sample of a study of blood T cells in healthy people across ages. In TCRdb, the 5' RACE reads were re-called with MiXCR into one record per CDR3 protein. The repertoire consists of 800,000 to 900,000 distinct CDR3 sequences, with around two thirds occurring once and the leading ten covering roughly a quarter. Sequencing was done on a sample of blood. These receptors originate from a man between 25 and 39 years old in good health. CDR3s include the opening cysteine and the closing phenylalanine or tryptophan. The D gene is left open where the match is weak. A row's size may be missing; if present it is once, few, many or a size class.

d_gene	len	v_gene	abundance	j_gene	CDR3nt	CDR3aa
-	14	TRBV24-1	-	TRBJ1-5	TGTGCCACCAGCCCAGGAGACAGCAATCAGCCCCAGCATTTT	CATSPGDSNQPQHF
-	16	TRBV27	few	TRBJ1-2	TGTGCCAGCAGTTTATCGCCAGCAGGCCCCTCTTATGGCTACACCTTC	CASSLSPAGPSYGYTF
-	15	TRBV5-6	few	TRBJ2-3	TGTGCCAGCAGCCTTGGATTAAAAGGCACAGATACGCAGTATTTT	CASSLGLKGTDTQYF
TRBD1	15	TRBV4-2	few	TRBJ2-1	TGTGCCAGCAGCCGAGGGACAGGGGGCAATGGAGAGCAGTTCTTC	CASSRGTGGNGEQFF
TRBD2	22	TRBV3-1	-	TRBJ2-6	TGTGCCAGCAGCCAAGATGGTCCAGGACTAGCGGGGGCCATCTCTGGGGCCAACGTCCTGACTTTC	CASSQDGPGLAGAISGANVLTF
TRBD2	14	TRBV20-1	few	TRBJ2-1	TGCAGTGCCAACCGGGGCGGGGGGATTGGTGAGCAGTTCTTC	CSANRGGGIGEQFF
-	16	TRBV29-1	few	TRBJ2-1	TGCAGCGTTGAAGGGGTCGATACAGGTACTTACAATGAGCAGTTCTTC	CSVEGVDTGTYNEQFF
TRBD2	16	TRBV11-2	-	TRBJ2-7	TGTGCCAGCAGCTTAAACATAGCGGGGGGTGTATACGAGCAGTACTTC	CASSLNIAGGVYEQYF
-	12	TRBV28	-	TRBJ1-2	TGTGCCAGCAGCGCGGCCGGGGACGGCTACACCTTC	CASSAAGDGYTF
-	15	TRBV18	-	TRBJ1-5	TGTGCCAGCTCACTAGACCGGGCCTCCCATCAGCCCCAGCATTTT	CASSLDRASHQPQHF
-	12	TRBV7-2	-	TRBJ1-1	TGTGCCAGCGGCGAGACTCAAACTGAAGCTTTCTTT	CASGETQTEAFF
TRBD2	15	TRBV7-2	-	TRBJ2-7	TGTGCCAGCAGCTTAGGTACTAGCGGGGGGCGCGAGCAGTACTTC	CASSLGTSGGREQYF
TRBD2	15	TRBV2	-	TRBJ2-3	TGTGCCAGCGGAGGGCGGGGGGGCGGACCAGATACGCAGTATTTT	CASGGRGGGPDTQYF
-	14	TRBV6-2/TRBV6-3	-	TRBJ2-7	TGTGCCAGCAGGCTCACTGGGGGAGAATACGAGCAGTACTTC	CASRLTGGEYEQYF